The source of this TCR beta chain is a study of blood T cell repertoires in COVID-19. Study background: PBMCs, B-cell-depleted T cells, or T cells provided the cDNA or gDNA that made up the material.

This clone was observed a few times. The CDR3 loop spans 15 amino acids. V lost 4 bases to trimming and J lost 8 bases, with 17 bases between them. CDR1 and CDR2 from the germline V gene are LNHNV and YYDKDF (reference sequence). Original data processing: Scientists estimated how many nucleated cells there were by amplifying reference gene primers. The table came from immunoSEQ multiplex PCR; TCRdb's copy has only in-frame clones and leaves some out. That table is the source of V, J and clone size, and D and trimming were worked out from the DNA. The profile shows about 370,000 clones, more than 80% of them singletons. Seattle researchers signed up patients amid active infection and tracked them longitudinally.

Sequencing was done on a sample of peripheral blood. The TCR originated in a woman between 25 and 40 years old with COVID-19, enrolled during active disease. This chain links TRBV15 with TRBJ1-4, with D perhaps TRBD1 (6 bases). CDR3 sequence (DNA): TGTGCCACCAGCACCGAACCTTGGGGACAAGAAAAACTGTTTTTT. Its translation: CATSTEPWGQEKLFF.